This TCR beta chain was identified in a study of technical replicates of blood from several donors (dated by TCRdb to 2017 to 2019). The CDR3 contains 12 residues, cysteine and phenylalanine counted. The CDR3 DNA has 36 bases and is translated from base 1. V sheds 2 bases and J sheds 4 bases, leaving 4 bases between their ends. Via the germline V gene (reference sequence), CDR1 is MNHEY and CDR2 SMNVEV. Libraries were prepared through the immunoSEQ multiplex PCR assay. As stored in TCRdb, this immuneACCESS dataset retains in-frame rearrangements with V and J assigned. A fraction of the clones does not appear; measured against another copy, unresolved V genes explain less than half of the discrepancy, and the remainder lacks a known reason. The sample includes over 85,000 clones, with roughly 95% observed a single time. Clones ranked in the top ten supply about 0.39% of the sample. With regard to this clone: The antigen it binds to is not known. Base qualities are not provided; no much larger clone lies one nucleotide away.

This TCR was sampled from a human donor in good health. Sequenced material: T cells isolated from PBMCs. The V and J segments used are TRBV27 and TRBJ2-3; no D segment can be confidently identified. CDR3 protein: CASSLTADTQYF. The sequence in DNA is TGTGCCAGCAGTTTAACGGCAGATACGCAGTATTTT.